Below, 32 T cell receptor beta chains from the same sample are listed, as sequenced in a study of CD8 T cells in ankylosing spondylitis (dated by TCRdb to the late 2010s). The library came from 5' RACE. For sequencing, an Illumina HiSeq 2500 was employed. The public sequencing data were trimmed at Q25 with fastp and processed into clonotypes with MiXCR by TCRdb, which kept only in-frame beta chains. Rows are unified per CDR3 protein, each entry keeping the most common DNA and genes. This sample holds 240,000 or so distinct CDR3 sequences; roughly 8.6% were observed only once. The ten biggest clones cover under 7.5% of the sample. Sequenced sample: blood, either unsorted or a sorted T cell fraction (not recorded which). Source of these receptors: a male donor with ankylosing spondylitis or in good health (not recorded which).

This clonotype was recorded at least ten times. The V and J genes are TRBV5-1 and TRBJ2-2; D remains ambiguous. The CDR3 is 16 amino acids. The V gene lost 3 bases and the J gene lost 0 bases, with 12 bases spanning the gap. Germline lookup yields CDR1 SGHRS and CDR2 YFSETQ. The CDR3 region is CASSYDGAPNTGELFF. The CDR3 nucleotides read TGCGCCAGCAGCTATGACGGAGCTCCGAACACCGGGGAGCTGTTTTTT.

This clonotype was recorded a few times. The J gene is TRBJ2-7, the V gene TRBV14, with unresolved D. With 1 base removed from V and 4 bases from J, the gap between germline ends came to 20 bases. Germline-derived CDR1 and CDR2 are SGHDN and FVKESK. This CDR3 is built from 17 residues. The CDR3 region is CASSQGVLAQEEYEQYF. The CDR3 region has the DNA TGTGCCAGCAGCCAAGGAGTTCTCGCACAAGAGGAGTACGAGCAGTACTTC.

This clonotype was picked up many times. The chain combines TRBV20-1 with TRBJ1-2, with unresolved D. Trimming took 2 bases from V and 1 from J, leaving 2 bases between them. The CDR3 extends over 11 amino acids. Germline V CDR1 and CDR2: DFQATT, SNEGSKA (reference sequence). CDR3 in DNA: TGCAGTGCTAGACATAACTATGGCTACACCTTC. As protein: CSARHNYGYTF.

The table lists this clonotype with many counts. The CDR3 sequence is CASSLAGASSYEQYF. DNA for the CDR3: TGTGCCAGCAGTTTAGCAGGGGCGAGCTCCTACGAGCAGTACTTC. The chain has TRBV28 and TRBJ2-7, with D possibly being TRBD1 (6 bases). The CDR3 covers 15 residues. Trimming removed 2 bases from V and 0 bases from J, with 11 bases in between. Germline V lookup: CDR1 MDHEN, CDR2 SYDVKM.

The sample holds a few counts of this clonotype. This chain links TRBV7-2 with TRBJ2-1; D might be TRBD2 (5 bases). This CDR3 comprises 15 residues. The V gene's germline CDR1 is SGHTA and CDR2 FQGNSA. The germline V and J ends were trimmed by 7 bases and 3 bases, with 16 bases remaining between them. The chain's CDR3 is CASTRASPGYNEQFF. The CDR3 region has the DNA TGTGCCAGCACGCGGGCCTCTCCTGGCTACAATGAGCAGTTCTTC.

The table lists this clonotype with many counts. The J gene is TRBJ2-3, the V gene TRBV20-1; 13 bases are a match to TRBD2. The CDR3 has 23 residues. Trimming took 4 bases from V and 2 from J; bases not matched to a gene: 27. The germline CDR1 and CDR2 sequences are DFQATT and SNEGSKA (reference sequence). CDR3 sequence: CSATSTGARGRTSGSRVTDTQYF. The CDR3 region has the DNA TGCAGTGCTACCTCTACAGGTGCCAGGGGCAGGACTAGCGGGAGCCGAGTCACAGATACGCAGTATTTT.

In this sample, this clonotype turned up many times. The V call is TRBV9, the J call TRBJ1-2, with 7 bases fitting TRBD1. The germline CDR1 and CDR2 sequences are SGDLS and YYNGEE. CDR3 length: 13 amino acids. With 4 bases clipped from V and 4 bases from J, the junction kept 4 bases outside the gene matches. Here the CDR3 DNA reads TGTGCCAGCAGCTCTAGGGACAGCTATGGCTACACCTTC. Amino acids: CASSSRDSYGYTF.

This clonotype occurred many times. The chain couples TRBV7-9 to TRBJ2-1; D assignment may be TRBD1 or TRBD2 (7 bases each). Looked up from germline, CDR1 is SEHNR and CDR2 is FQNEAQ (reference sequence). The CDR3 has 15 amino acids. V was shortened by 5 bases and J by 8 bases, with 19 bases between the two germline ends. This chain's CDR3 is CASSLQGRDNDEQFF. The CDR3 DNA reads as TGTGCCAGCAGCCTACAGGGGAGGGACAACGATGAGCAGTTCTTC.

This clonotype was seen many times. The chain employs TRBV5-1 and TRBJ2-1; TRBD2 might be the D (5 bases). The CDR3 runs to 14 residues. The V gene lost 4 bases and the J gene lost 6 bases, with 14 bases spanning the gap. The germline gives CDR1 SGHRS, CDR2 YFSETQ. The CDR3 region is CASSPELEFNEQFF. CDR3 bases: TGCGCCAGCAGCCCTGAACTAGAATTCAATGAGCAGTTCTTC.

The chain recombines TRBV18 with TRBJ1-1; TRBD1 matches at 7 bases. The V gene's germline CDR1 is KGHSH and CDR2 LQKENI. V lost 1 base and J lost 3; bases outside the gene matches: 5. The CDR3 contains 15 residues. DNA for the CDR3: TGTGCCAGCTCACCACAACAGGGGATTCACACTGAAGCTTTCTTT. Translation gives CASSPQQGIHTEAFF.

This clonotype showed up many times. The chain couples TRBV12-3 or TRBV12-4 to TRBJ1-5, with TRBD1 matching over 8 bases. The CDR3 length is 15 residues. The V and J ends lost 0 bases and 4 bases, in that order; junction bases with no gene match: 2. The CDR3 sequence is CASSLAHRGNQPQHF. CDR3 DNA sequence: TGTGCCAGCAGTTTAGCACACAGGGGGAATCAGCCCCAGCATTTT.

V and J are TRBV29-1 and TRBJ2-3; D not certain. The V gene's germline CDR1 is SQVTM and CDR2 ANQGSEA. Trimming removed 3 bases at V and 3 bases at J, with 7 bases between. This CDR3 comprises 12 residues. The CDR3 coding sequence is TGCAGCGTTGAGTCCCGAACAGATACGCAGTATTTT. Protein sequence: CSVESRTDTQYF.

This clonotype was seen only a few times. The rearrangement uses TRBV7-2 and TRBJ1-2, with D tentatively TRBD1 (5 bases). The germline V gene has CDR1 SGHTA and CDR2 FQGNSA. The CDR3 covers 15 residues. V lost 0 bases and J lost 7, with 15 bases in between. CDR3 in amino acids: CASSLAGAGQGGYTF. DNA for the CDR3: TGTGCCAGCAGCTTAGCGGGCGCGGGTCAGGGTGGCTACACCTTC. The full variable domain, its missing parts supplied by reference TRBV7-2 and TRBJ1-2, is GAGVSQSPSNKVTEKGKDVELRCDPISGHTALYWYRQSLGQGLEFLIYFQGNSAPDKSGLPSDRFSAERTGGSVSTLTIQRTQQEDSAVYLCASSLAGAGQGGYTFGSGTRLTVV.

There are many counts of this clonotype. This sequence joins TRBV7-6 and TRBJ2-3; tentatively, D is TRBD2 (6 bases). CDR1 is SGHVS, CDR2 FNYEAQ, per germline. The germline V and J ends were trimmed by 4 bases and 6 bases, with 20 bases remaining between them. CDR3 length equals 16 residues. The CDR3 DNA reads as TGTGCCAGCAGCTGGGCACTAGCCCCGGGCTTTGATACGCAGTATTTT. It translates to CASSWALAPGFDTQYF.

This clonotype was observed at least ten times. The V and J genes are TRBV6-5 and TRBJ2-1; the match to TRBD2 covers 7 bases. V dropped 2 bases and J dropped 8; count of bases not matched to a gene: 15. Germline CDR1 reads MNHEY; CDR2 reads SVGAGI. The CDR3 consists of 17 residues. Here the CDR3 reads CASSYGTRGGVFDEQFF. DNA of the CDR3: TGTGCCAGCAGTTACGGGACCCGGGGAGGGGTTTTCGATGAGCAGTTCTTC.

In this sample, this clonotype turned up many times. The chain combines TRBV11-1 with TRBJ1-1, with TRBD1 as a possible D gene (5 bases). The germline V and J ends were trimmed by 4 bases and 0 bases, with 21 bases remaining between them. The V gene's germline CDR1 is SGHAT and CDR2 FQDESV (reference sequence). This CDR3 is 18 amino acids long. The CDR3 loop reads CASSSGRQGFFMNTEAFF. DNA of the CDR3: TGTGCCAGCAGCTCGGGGAGGCAGGGCTTTTTCATGAACACTGAAGCTTTCTTT.

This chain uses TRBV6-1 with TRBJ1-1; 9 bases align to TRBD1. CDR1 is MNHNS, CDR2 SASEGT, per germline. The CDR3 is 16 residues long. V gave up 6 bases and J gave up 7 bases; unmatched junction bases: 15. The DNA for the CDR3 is TGTGCCAGCAGAGGCCGGGACAGGGTGGATCGGAGTGAAGCTTTCTTT. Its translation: CASRGRDRVDRSEAFF.

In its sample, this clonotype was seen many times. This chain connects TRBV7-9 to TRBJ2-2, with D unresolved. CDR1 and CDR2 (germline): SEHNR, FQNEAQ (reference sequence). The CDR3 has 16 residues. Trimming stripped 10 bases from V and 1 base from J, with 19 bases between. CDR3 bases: TGTGCCAACATCTTCAACGGGCCGATGAACACCGGGGAGCTGTTTTTT. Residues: CANIFNGPMNTGELFF.

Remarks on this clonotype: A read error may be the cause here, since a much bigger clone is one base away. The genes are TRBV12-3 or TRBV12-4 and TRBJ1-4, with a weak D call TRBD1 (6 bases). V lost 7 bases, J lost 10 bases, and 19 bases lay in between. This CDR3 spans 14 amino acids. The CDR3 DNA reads TGTGCCAGCAACCCCAGGGGTAGGGGTGGAAAACTGTTTTTT. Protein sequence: CASNPRGRGGKLFF.

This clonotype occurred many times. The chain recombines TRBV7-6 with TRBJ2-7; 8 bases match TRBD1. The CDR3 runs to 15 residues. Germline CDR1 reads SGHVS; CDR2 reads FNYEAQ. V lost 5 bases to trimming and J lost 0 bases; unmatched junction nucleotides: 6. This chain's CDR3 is CASSQTGAFSYEQYF. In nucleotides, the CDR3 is TGTGCCAGCAGCCAGACAGGGGCTTTCTCCTACGAGCAGTACTTC.

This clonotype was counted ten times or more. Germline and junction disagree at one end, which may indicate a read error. The CDR3 nucleotides are TGTGCCAGCAGCTACTCCGGGACAGGGTTGGGTCAGCCCCAGCATTTT. Residues: CASSYSGTGLGQPQHF. V and J are TRBV6-5 and TRBJ1-5, with 9 bases aligning to TRBD1. This CDR3 region has 16 residues. Germline V lookup: CDR1 MNHEY, CDR2 SVGAGI.

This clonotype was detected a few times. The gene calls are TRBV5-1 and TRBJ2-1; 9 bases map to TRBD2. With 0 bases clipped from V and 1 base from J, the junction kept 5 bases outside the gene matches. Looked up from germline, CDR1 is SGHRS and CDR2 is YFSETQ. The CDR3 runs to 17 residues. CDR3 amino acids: CASSLGGSGRSYNEQFF. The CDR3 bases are TGCGCCAGCAGCTTGGGGGGTAGCGGGAGATCCTACAATGAGCAGTTCTTC.

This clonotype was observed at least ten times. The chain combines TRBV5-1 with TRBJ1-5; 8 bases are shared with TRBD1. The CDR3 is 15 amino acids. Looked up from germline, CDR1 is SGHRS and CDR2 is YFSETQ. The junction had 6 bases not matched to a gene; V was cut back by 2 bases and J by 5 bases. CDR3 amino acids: CASSLGTGPYQPQHF. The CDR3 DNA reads TGCGCCAGCAGCTTAGGGACAGGCCCCTATCAGCCCCAGCATTTT.

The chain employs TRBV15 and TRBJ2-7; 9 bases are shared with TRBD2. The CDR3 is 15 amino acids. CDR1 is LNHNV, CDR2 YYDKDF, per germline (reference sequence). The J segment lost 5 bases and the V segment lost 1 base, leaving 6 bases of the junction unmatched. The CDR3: CATSRVGTSNHEQYF. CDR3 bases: TGTGCCACCAGCAGAGTAGGGACTAGCAACCACGAGCAGTACTTC.

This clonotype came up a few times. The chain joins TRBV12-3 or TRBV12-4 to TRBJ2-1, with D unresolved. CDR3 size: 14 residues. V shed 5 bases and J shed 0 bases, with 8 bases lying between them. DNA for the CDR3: TGTGCCAGCAGTATACTAAGCTCCTACAATGAGCAGTTCTTC. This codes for CASSILSSYNEQFF.

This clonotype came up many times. The CDR3 reads CASRHPGQENTEAFF. For the CDR3, the DNA is TGCGCCAGCAGGCACCCGGGACAGGAAAACACTGAAGCTTTCTTT. The V and J genes are TRBV5-1 and TRBJ1-1; 8 positions agree with TRBD1. V lost 5 bases and J lost 2; bases outside the gene matches: 8. The CDR3 has 15 amino acids. Germline values: CDR1 SGHRS, CDR2 YFSETQ.

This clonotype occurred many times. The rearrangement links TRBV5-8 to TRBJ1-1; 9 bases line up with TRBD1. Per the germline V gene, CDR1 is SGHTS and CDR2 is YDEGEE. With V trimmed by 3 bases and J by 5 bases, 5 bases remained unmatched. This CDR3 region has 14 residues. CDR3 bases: TGTGCCAGCAGCTCGGGACAGGGAAAGACTGAAGCTTTCTTT. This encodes CASSSGQGKTEAFF.

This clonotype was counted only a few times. The CDR3 DNA sequence: TGCGCCAGCAGCCAAGAAATTGACAGTGGCTACACCTTC. This codes for CASSQEIDSGYTF. The chain carries TRBV4-1 and TRBJ1-2, with a tentative D call TRBD1 (5 bases). Germline lookup yields CDR1 MGHRA and CDR2 YSYEKL. The V end was cut by 0 bases, the J end by 7 bases, with 9 bases between. The CDR3 spans 13 residues.

The CDR3 is CASSSLKGNEQFF. CDR3 nucleotides: TGTGCCAGCAGCTCCTTGAAGGGGAATGAGCAGTTCTTC. The rearrangement uses TRBV7-3 and TRBJ2-1, with TRBD1 as a possible D gene (5 bases). Germline CDR1 SGHTA, CDR2 FQGTGA. The ends were cut back, 4 bases at V and 7 bases at J, with 11 bases in the middle. The CDR3 contains 13 residues.

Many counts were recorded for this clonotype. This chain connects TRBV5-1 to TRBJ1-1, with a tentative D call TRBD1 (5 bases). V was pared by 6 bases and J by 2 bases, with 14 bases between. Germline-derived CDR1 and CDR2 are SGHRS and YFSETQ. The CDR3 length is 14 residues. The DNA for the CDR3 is TGCGCCAGCACACAGGACGGGACTAACACTGAAGCTTTCTTT. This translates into CASTQDGTNTEAFF.

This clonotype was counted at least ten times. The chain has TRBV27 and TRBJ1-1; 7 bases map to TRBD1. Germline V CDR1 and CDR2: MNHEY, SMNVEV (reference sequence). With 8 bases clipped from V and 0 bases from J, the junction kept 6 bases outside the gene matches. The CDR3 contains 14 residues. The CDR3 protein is CASVPQGMNTEAFF. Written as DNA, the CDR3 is TGTGCCAGCGTCCCACAGGGGATGAACACTGAAGCTTTCTTT.

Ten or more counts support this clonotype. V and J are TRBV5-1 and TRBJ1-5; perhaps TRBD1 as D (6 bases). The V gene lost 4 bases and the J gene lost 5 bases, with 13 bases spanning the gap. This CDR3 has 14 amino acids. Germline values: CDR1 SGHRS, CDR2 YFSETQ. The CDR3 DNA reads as TGCGCCAGCAGCGGGGGAGGGGGGGATCAGCCCCAGCATTTT. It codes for CASSGGGGDQPQHF.